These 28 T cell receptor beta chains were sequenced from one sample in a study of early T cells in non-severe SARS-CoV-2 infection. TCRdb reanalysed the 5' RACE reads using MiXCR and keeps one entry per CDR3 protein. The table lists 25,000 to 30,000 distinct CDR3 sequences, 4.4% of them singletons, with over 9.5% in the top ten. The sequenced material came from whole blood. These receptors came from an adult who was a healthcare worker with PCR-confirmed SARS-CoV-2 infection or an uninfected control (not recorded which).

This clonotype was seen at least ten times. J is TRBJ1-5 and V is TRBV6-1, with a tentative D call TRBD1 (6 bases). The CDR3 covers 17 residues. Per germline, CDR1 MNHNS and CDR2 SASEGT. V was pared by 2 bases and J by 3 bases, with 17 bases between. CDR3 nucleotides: TGTGCCAGCAGTGAAAGGATTGGGGGCAGTATCAATCAGCCCCAGCATTTT. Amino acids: CASSERIGGSINQPQHF.

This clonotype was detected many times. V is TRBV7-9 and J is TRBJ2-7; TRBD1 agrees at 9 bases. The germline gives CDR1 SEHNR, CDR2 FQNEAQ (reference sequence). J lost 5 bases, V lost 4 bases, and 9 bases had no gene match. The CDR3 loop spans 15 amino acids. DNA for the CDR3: TGTGCCAGCAGCTCGGGACAGGGATCCGAAGACGAGCAGTACGTC. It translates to CASSSGQGSEDEQYV.

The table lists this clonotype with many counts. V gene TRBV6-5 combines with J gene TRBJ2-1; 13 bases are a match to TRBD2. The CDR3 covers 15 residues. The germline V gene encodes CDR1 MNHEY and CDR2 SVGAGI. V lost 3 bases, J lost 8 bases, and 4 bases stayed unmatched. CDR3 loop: CASSYRLAGGHEQFF. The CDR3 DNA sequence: TGTGCCAGCAGTTATAGACTAGCGGGAGGACATGAGCAGTTCTTC.

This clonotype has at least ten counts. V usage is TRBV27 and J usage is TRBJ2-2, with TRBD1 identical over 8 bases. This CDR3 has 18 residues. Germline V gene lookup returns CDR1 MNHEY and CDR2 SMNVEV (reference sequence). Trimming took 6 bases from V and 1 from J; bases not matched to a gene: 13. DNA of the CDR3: TGTGCCAGCAGAACTCTCCATTCCGGGACAGGGAACACCGGGGAGCTGTTTTTT. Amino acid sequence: CASRTLHSGTGNTGELFF.

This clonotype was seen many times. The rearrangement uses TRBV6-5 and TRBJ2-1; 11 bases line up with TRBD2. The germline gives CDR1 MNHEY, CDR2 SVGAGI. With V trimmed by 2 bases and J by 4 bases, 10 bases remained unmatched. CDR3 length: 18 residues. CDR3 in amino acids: CASSYGYRTSGHYNEQFF. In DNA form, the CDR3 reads TGTGCCAGCAGTTACGGATATAGGACTAGCGGGCATTACAATGAGCAGTTCTTC.

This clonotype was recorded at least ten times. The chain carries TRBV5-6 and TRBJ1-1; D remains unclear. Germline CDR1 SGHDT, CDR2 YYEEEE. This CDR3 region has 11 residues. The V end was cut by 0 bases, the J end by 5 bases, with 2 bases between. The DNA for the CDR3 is TGTGCCAGCAGCTTGGGAACTGAAGCTTTCTTT. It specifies CASSLGTEAFF.

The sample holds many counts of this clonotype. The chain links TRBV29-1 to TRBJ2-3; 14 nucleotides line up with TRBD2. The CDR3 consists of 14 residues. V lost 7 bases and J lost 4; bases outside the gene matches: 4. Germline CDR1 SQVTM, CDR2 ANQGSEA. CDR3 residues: CSATSGRGPDTQYF. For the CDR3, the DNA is TGCAGCGCGACTAGCGGGAGGGGGCCAGATACGCAGTATTTT.

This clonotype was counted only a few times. CDR3 bases: TGCAGCGTCCCCAAGGGCGGAAGCTCCTACGAGCAGTACTTC. Translating it yields CSVPKGGSSYEQYF. The chain couples TRBV29-1 to TRBJ2-7; the D is unclear. The CDR3 sequence is 14 residues long. V was cut by 6 bases and J by 0 bases, with 15 bases left in between. Germline V CDR1 and CDR2: SQVTM, ANQGSEA.

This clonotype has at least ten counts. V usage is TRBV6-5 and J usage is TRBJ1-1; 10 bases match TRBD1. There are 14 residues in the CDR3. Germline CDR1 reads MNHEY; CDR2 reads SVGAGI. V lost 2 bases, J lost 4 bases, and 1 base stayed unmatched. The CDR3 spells CASSYRTGGTEAFF. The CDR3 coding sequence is TGTGCCAGCAGTTACCGGACAGGGGGCACTGAAGCTTTCTTT.

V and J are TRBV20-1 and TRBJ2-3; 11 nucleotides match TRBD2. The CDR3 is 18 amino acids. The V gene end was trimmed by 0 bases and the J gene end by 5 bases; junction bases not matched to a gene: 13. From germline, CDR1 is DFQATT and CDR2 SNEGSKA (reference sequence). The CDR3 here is CSARDPAALAGVRDTQYF. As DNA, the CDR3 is TGCAGTGCTAGAGATCCCGCGGCACTAGCGGGAGTTAGAGATACGCAGTATTTT.

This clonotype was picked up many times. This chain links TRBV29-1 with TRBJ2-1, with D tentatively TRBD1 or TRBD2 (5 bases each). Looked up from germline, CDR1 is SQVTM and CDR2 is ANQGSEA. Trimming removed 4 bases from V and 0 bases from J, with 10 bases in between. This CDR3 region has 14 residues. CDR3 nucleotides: TGCAGCGTTGTAGGGGAGCTCTCCTACAATGAGCAGTTCTTC. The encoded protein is CSVVGELSYNEQFF.

CDR3 in amino acids: CASSNWARLGPDYEQYV. Here the CDR3 DNA reads TGTGCCAGCAGCAACTGGGCCCGACTAGGACCTGACTACGAGCAGTACGTC. V gene TRBV21-1 combines with J gene TRBJ2-7; the table gives TRBD2 as D, unverified against the DNA. TRBV21-1 is an annotated pseudogene. The CDR3 extends over 17 amino acids.

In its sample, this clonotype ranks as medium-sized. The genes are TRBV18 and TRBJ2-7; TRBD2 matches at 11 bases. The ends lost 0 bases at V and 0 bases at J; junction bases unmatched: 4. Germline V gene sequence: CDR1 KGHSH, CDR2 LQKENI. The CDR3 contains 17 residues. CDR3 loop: CASSPPLAGGFSYEQYF. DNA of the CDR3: TGTGCCAGCTCACCACCGTTAGCGGGAGGGTTCTCCTACGAGCAGTACTTC.

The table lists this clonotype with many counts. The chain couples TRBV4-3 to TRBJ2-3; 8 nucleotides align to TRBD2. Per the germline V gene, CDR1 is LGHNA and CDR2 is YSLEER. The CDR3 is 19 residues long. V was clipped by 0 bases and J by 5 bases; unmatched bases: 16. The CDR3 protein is CASSQDKSLAGWLRDTQYF. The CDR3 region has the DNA TGCGCCAGCAGCCAAGATAAGTCTCTAGCGGGCTGGCTGAGAGATACGCAGTATTTT.

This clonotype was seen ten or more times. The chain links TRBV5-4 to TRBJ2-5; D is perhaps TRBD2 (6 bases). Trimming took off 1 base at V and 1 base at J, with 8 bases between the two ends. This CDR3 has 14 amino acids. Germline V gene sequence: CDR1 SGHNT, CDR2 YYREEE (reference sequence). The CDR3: CASSLYGGQETQYF. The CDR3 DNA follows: TGTGCCAGCAGCTTGTACGGGGGCCAAGAGACCCAGTACTTC.

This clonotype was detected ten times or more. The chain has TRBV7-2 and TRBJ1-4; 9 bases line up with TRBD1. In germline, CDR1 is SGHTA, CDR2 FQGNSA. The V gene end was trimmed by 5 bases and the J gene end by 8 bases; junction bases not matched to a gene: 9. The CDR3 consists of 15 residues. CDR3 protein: CASSKSGTGFEKLFF. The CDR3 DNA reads TGTGCCAGCAGCAAATCCGGGACAGGGTTCGAAAAACTGTTTTTT.

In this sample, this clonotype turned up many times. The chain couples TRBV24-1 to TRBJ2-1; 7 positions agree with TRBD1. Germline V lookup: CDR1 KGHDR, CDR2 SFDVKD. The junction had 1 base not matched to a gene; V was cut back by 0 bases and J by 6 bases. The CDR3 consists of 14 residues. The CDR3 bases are TGTGCCACCAGTGATTTGCAGGGGGTCAATGAGCAGTTCTTC. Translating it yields CATSDLQGVNEQFF.

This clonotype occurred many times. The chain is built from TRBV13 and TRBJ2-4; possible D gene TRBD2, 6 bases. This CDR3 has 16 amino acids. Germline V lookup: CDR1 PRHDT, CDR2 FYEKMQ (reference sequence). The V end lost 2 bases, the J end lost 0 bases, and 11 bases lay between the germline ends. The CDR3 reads CASSLRRDLAKNIQYF. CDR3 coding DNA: TGTGCCAGCAGCTTAAGGAGGGATCTAGCCAAAAACATTCAGTACTTC.

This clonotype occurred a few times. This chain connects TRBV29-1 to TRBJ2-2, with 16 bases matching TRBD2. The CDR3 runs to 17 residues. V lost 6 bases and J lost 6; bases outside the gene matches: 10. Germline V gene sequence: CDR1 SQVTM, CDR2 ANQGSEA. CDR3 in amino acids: CSVTGTSGRAGAGELFF. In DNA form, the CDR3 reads TGCAGCGTCACCGGGACTAGCGGGAGGGCCGGGGCCGGGGAGCTGTTTTTT.

The CDR3 nucleotides read TGTGCCAGCAGGAGGACATCAACTAATGAAAAACTGTTTTTT. As protein: CASRRTSTNEKLFF. V gene TRBV6-5 combines with J gene TRBJ1-4; D is perhaps TRBD1 (5 bases). The germline gives CDR1 MNHEY, CDR2 SVGAGI. Deletions cut 6 bases from V and 0 bases from J, with 8 bases between. This CDR3 spans 14 amino acids.

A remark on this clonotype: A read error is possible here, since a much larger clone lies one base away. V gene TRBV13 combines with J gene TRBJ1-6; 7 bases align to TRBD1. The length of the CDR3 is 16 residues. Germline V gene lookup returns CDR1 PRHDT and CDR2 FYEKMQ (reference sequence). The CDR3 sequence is CTSRFRQGPGNSPLHF. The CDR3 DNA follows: TGTACCAGCAGATTTAGACAGGGTCCGGGCAATTCACCCCTCCACTTT.

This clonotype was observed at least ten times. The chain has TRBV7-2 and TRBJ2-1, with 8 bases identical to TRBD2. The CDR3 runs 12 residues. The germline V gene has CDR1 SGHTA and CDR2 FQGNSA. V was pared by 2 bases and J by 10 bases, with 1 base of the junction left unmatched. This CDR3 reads CASSLTGGEQFF. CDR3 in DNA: TGTGCCAGCAGCTTAACGGGAGGGGAGCAGTTCTTC.

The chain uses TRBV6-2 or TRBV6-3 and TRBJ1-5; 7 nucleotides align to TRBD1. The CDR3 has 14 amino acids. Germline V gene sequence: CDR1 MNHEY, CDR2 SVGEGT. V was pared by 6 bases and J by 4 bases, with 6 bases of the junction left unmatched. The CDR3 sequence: CASSRGQLNQPQHF. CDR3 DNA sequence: TGTGCCAGCAGCCGGGGACAGTTAAATCAGCCCCAGCATTTT.

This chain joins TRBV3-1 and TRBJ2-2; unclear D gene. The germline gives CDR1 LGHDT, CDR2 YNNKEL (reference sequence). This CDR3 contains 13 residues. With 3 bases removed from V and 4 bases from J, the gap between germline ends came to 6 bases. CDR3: CASSQSTTGELFF. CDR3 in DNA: TGTGCCAGCAGCCAGTCTACCACCGGGGAGCTGTTTTTT.

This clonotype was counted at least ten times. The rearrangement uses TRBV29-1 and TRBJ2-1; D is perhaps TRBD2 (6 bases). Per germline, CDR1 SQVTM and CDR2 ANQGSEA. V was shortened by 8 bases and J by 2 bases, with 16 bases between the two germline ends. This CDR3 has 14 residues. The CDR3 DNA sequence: TGCAGCAGCCGCCGGGACTCGACCTACAATGAGCAGTTCTTC. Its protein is CSSRRDSTYNEQFF.

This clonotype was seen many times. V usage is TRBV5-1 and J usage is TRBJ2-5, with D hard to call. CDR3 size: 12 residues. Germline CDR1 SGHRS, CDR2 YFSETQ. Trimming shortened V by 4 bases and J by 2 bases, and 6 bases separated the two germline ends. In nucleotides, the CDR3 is TGCGCCAGCAGCCAATTACAAGAGACCCAGTACTTC. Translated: CASSQLQETQYF. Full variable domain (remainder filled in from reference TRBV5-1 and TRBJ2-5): KAGVTQTPRYLIKTRGQQVTLSCSPISGHRSVSWYQQTPGQGLQFLFEYFSETQRNKGNFPGRFSGRQFSNSRSEMNVSTLELGDSALYLCASSQLQETQYFGPGTRLLVL.

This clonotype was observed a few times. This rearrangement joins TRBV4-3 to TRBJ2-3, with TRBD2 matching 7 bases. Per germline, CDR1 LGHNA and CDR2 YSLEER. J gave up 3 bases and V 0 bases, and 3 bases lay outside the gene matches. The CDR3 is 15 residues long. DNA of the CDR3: TGCGCCAGCAGCCAAGAAGCGGGGACTACAGATACGCAGTATTTT. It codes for CASSQEAGTTDTQYF.

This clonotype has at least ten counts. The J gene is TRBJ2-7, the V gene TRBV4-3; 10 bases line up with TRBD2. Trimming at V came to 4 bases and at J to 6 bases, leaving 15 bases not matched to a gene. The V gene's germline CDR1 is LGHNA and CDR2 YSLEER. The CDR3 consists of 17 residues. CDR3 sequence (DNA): TGCGCCAGCAGCCCACAGATCCAGTTAGCGGGAGGTTCCGAGCAGTACTTC. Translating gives CASSPQIQLAGGSEQYF.